The entry that follows covers one TCR beta chain sequence. Its antigen is not identified. Here immunoSEQ multiplex PCR was the method, and the copy in TCRdb shows in-frame clones only, minus some. The sample lists 55,000 to 65,000 clones, approximately 86% occurring once. The data were taken from a study of OX40 agonist ivuxolimab in advanced cancers. Whole-study findings and limits: Also showing low normalized T-cell clonal expansion were some of the nonresponders.

Germline V CDR1 and CDR2: SNHLY, FYNNEI. The CDR3 totals 15 residues. Trimming cost V 7 bases and J 5 bases; bases outside gene matches: 8. The rearrangement links TRBV2 to TRBJ2-2; 9 nucleotides match TRBD2. The sample in question was CD4+ or CD8+ T cells sorted from blood, obtained in a trial of the OX40 agonist ivuxolimab. The receptor was isolated from an adult with an advanced solid tumor such as melanoma, head and neck, liver or kidney cancer. CDR3 nucleotide sequence: TGTGCCAGCAAATCCCTTAGCGGGGGAACCGGGGAGCTGTTTTTT. This sequence encodes CASKSLSGGTGELFF.